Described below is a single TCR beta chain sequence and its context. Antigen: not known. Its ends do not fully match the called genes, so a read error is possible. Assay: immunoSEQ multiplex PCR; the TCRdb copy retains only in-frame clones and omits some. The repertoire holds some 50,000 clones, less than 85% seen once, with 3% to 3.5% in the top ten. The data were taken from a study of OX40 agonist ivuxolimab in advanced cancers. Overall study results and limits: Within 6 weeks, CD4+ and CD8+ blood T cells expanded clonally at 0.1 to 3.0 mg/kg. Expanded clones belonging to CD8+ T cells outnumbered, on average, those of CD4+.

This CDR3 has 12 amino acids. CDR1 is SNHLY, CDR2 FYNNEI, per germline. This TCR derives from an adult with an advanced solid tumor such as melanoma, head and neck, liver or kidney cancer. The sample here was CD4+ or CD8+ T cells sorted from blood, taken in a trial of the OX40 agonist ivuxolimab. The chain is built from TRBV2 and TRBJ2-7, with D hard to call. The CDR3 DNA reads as TGTGCCAGCAGTGAGACGGAACTTACAAGGAACTTC. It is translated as CASSETELTRNF.